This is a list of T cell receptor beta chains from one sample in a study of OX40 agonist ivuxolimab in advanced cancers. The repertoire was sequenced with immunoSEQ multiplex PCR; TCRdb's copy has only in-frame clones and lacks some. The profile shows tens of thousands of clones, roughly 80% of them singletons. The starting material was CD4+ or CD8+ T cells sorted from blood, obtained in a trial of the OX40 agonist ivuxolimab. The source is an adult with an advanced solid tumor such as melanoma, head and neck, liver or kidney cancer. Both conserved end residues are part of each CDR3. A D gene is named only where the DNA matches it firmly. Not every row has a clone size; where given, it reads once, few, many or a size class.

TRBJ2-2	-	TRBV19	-	CASSRGQGGTGELFF	TGTGCCAGTAGTAGGGGGCAGGGAGGAACCGGGGAGCTGTTTTTT
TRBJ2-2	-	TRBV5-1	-	CASSLGPTYSRAGELFF	TGCGCCAGCAGCTTGGGCCCGACCTATAGCAGGGCCGGGGAGCTGTTTTTT
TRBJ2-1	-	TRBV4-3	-	CASSPRRDNEQFF	TGCGCCAGCAGCCCCCGACGGGACAATGAGCAGTTCTTC
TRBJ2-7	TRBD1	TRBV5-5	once	CASSQGQMVYEQYF	TGTGCCAGCAGCCAGGGACAGATGGTTTACGAGCAGTACTTC
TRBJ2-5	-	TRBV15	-	CATSRVLGIRERETQYF	TGTGCCACCAGCAGAGTTTTAGGGATAAGAGAGCGAGAGACCCAGTACTTC
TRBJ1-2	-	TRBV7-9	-	CASSLWGSYGYTF	TGTGCCAGCAGCTTATGGGGGAGCTATGGCTACACCTTC
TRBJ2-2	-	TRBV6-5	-	CASSYPKFGVTGELFF	TGTGCCAGCAGTTACCCCAAATTCGGGGTCACCGGGGAGCTGTTTTTT
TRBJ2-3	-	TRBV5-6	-	CASSPGLVADTQYF	TGTGCCAGCAGCCCAGGACTGGTGGCAGATACGCAGTATTTT
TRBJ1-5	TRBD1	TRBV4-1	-	CASSHPPDRGRNQPQHF	TGCGCCAGCAGCCACCCACCCGACAGGGGGCGTAATCAGCCCCAGCATTTT
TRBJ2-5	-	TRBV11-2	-	CASSRGARETQYF	TGTGCCAGCAGCAGGGGGGCCAGGGAGACCCAGTACTTC
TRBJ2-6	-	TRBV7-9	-	CASSFLTLGGANVLTF	TGTGCCAGCAGCTTCTTGACACTCGGTGGGGCCAACGTCCTGACTTTC
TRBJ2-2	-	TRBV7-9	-	CASSLDPGDTGELFF	TGTGCCAGCAGCTTAGACCCAGGGGACACCGGGGAGCTGTTTTTT
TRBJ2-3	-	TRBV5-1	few	CASSLASPTDTQYF	TGCGCCAGCAGCTTGGCTAGTCCCACAGATACGCAGTATTTT
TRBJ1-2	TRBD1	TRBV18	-	CASSPSGGDYGYTF	TGTGCCAGCTCACCATCAGGGGGAGACTATGGCTACACCTTC
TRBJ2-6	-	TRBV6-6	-	CASTGLRSGANVLTF	TGTGCCAGCACAGGGTTGAGGTCTGGGGCCAACGTCCTGACTTTC
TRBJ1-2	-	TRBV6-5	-	CASSYYRADGYTF	TGTGCCAGCAGTTACTACAGGGCGGATGGCTACACCTTC
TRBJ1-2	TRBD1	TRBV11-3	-	CASSVGTGGVYGYTF	TGTGCCAGCAGCGTGGGGACAGGGGGCGTCTATGGCTACACCTTC
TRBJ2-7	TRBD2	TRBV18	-	CASSPGLAVVEQYF	TGTGCCAGCTCACCGGGACTAGCGGTAGTCGAGCAGTACTTC
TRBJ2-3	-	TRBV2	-	CASAVLVDTQYF	TGTGCCAGCGCCGTCCTTGTGGATACGCAGTATTTT
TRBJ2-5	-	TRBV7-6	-	CASSLGFQETQYF	TGTGCCAGCAGCTTAGGGTTCCAAGAGACCCAGTACTTC
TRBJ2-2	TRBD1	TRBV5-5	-	CASSLDRGLYTGELFF	TGTGCCAGCAGCTTGGACAGGGGGCTGTACACCGGGGAGCTGTTTTTT
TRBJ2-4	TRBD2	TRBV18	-	CASSPLAGEDIQYF	TGTGCCAGCTCACCACTAGCGGGAGAAGACATTCAGTACTTC
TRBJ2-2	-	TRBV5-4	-	CASSIDSSTGRGELFF	TGTGCCAGCAGCATAGACAGTAGCACTGGAAGGGGGGAGCTGTTTTTT
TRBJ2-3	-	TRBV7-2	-	CASSPWTNSNTDTQYF	TGTGCCAGCAGCCCGTGGACAAACAGTAACACAGATACGCAGTATTTT
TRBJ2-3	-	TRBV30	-	CAWSVLGSDTDTQYF	TGTGCCTGGAGTGTCTTAGGGTCCGACACAGATACGCAGTATTTT
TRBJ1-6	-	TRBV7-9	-	CASSLPAGGHNSPLHF	TGTGCCAGCAGCTTACCAGCGGGGGGACACAATTCACCCCTCCACTTT
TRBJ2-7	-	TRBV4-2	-	CASSQDYEQYF	TGTGCCAGCAGCCAAGACTACGAGCAGTACTTC
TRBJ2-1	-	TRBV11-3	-	CASSPDPNVFNEQFF	TGTGCCAGCAGCCCGGACCCCAACGTCTTCAATGAGCAGTTCTTC
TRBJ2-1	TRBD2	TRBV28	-	CAPGAGVYNEQFF	TGTGCCCCCGGGGCGGGAGTCTACAATGAGCAGTTCTTC
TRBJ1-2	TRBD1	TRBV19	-	CASSSLDRVYGYTF	TGTGCCAGTAGTTCCCTCGACAGGGTGTATGGCTACACCTTC
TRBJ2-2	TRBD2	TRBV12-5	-	CASGLVVGRGTGELFF	TGTGCTAGTGGTTTGGTCGTAGGGAGGGGCACCGGGGAGCTGTTTTTT
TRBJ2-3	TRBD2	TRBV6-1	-	CASSSLAGADTQYF	TGTGCCAGCAGTTCACTAGCGGGAGCAGATACGCAGTATTTT
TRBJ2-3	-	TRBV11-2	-	CASGLGQPTDTQYF	TGTGCCAGCGGACTGGGACAACCCACAGATACGCAGTATTTT
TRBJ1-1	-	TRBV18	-	CASSPGGGGSMNTEAFF	TGTGCCAGCTCACCAGGAGGGGGAGGTTCAATGAACACTGAAGCTTTCTTT
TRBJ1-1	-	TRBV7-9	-	CASSYDRLTEAFF	TGTGCCAGCAGTTATGACAGGCTGACTGAAGCTTTCTTT
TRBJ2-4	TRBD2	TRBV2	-	CASRARGGSKNIQYF	TGTGCCAGCAGGGCCCGGGGGGGGTCCAAAAACATTCAGTACTTC
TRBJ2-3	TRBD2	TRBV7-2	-	CSSSSLAGGTTDTQYF	TGTTCCAGCAGCTCCCTAGCGGGGGGGACGACAGATACGCAGTATTTT
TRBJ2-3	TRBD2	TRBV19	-	CASSDPGTSGTDTQYF	TGTGCCAGTAGTGACCCCGGGACTAGCGGCACAGATACGCAGTATTTT
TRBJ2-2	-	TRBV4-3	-	CASSQVSSGELFF	TGCGCCAGCAGCCAAGTATCTAGCGGGGAGCTGTTTTTT
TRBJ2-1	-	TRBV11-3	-	CASSIRSVQFF	TGTGCCAGCAGCATCCGGAGCGTGCAGTTCTTC
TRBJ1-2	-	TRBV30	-	CAWGTFYGYTF	TGTGCCTGGGGGACGTTCTACGGCTACACCTTC
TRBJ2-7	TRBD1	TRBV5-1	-	CASCWTGGSLGEQYF	TGCGCCAGCTGCTGGACAGGGGGATCTCTGGGCGAGCAGTACTTC
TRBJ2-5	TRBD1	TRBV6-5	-	CASRPPGQGEETQYF	TGTGCCAGCAGACCACCGGGACAGGGAGAGGAGACCCAGTACTTC
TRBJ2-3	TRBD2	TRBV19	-	CASGPWGGVRPDTQYF	TGTGCCAGTGGACCATGGGGGGGAGTCCGTCCAGATACGCAGTATTTT
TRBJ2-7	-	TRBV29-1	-	CSVRVGSYEQYF	TGCAGCGTTAGGGTTGGCTCCTACGAGCAGTACTTC
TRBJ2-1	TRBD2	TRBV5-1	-	CASSLLGLAEDEQFF	TGCGCCAGCAGCTTGTTGGGACTAGCGGAGGATGAGCAGTTCTTC
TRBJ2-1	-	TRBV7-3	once	CASSLQVSFNEQFF	TGTGCCAGCAGCTTACAGGTTAGCTTCAATGAGCAGTTCTTC
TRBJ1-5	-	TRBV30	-	CAWSVDLKQPQHF	TGTGCCTGGAGTGTAGACCTCAAGCAGCCCCAGCATTTT
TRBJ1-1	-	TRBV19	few	CASGRTVNTEAFF	TGTGCCAGTGGACGAACAGTCAACACTGAAGCTTTCTTT
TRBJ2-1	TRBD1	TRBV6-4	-	CASSDQDRSNKQFF	TGTGCCAGCAGTGACCAGGACAGGTCCAATAAGCAGTTCTTC
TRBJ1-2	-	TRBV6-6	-	CAASPPGTYYGYTF	TGTGCCGCCTCCCCCCCCGGGACTTATTATGGCTACACCTTC
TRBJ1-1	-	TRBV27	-	CASTRGGRSTEAFF	TGTGCCAGCACACGGGGAGGCAGGAGCACTGAAGCTTTCTTT
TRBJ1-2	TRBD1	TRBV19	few	CASRSTGGVYGYTF	TGTGCCAGTAGGAGCACAGGGGGCGTGTATGGCTACACCTTC
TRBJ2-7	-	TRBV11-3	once	CASSPDSLQQYF	TGTGCCAGCAGCCCAGACAGCTTACAGCAGTACTTC
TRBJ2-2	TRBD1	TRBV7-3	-	CASRLEGAGGELFF	TGTGCCAGCCGGTTAGAGGGGGCCGGCGGGGAGCTGTTTTTT
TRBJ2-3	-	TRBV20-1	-	CSVYSGTQYF	TGCAGTGTTTACAGTGGGACGCAGTATTTT
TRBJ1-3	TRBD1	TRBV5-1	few	CASSARQGQGNTIYF	TGCGCCAGCAGCGCGAGACAGGGGCAAGGAAACACCATATATTTT
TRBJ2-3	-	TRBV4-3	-	CASSQDWQVTQYF	TGCGCCAGCAGCCAAGATTGGCAAGTTACGCAGTATTTT
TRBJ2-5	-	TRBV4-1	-	CASSQAVQETQYF	TGCGCCAGCAGCCAAGCTGTCCAAGAGACCCAGTACTTC
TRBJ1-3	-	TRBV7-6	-	CASGTSSGNTIYF	TGTGCCAGCGGCACGAGCTCTGGAAACACCATATATTTT